A selection of T cell receptor beta chains follows, all from one sample in a study of T cell responses to AZD1222 COVID-19 vaccine. Using immunoSEQ multiplex PCR, the repertoire was profiled, and TCRdb retains in-frame clones only, with some absent. Of some 140,000 clones listed, about four fifths were seen once; the top ten hold 4.1%. The starting material was peripheral blood, obtained on day 0 of AZD1222 vaccination. The receptors were gathered from an adult in good health. The CDR3 runs from the conserved cysteine through the conserved F or W.

J: TRBJ2-7; V: TRBV7-8; CDR3: CASSFTARYEQYF
J: TRBJ2-7; V: TRBV7-9; CDR3: CASSFGEGQYF
J: TRBJ1-6; V: TRBV19; CDR3: CASNTHRGLNSPLHF
J: TRBJ1-4; V: TRBV7-7; CDR3: CASSVEPDRGLENEKLFF
J: TRBJ1-2; V: TRBV7-9; CDR3: CASSPWTDSNYGYTF
J: TRBJ2-1; V: TRBV3-1/TRBV3-2; CDR3: CASSQLAGAPGGQFF
J: TRBJ1-2; V: TRBV30; CDR3: CAYGGYGYTF
J: TRBJ2-2; V: TRBV5-1; CDR3: CASRFGAGLSTGELFF
J: TRBJ2-7; V: TRBV3-1/TRBV3-2; CDR3: CASSQRGARSYEQYF
J: TRBJ1-2; V: TRBV5-4; CDR3: CASSSGQGASGYTF
J: TRBJ2-1; V: TRBV9; CDR3: CASSVGRQSLQFF
J: TRBJ2-2; V: TRBV5-6; CDR3: CASSLEAGPNTGELFF
J: TRBJ1-1; V: TRBV5-1; CDR3: CASSLATLNTEAFF
J: TRBJ1-1; V: TRBV28; CDR3: CASHSEVTEAFF
J: TRBJ1-6; V: TRBV5-1; CDR3: CASSLDGLPNSPLHF
J: TRBJ1-6; V: TRBV6-6; CDR3: CASRGISIGSPLHF
J: TRBJ1-4; V: TRBV4-1; CDR3: CASSQPDRVLEKLFF
J: TRBJ1-5; V: TRBV7-8; CDR3: CASSSRQGSNQPQHF
J: TRBJ1-2; V: TRBV3-1/TRBV3-2; CDR3: CASSQADTNNYGYTF
J: TRBJ1-1; V: TRBV30; CDR3: CAWGGFSGEAFF
J: TRBJ1-6; V: TRBV3-1/TRBV3-2; CDR3: CASSQSISSALHF
J: TRBJ2-5; V: TRBV6-1; CDR3: CASSERAPPWPGRGETQYF
J: TRBJ2-1; V: TRBV11-2; CDR3: CASSHLSRSYNEQFF
J: TRBJ1-1; V: TRBV7-9; CDR3: CASSRVPNTEAFF
J: TRBJ2-3; V: TRBV28; CDR3: CASSYPSGGAGTDTQYF
J: TRBJ2-3; V: TRBV24-1; CDR3: CATSDYTRGTDTQYF
J: TRBJ1-3; V: TRBV19; CDR3: CASSPGGTGNTIYF
J: TRBJ1-1; V: TRBV2; CDR3: CASTRRTGETEAFF
J: TRBJ1-2; V: TRBV5-1; CDR3: CASSFGMSGRDGYTF
J: TRBJ1-1; V: TRBV7-3; CDR3: CASSSTPNTEAFF
J: TRBJ2-3; V: TRBV5-4; CDR3: CASSLEIASTDTQYF
J: TRBJ1-6; V: TRBV5-1; CDR3: CASSWLDGRASPLHF
J: TRBJ1-2; V: TRBV9; CDR3: CASSVGEGGQRGYTF
J: TRBJ1-2; V: TRBV29-1; CDR3: CSVRQIGTDYGYTF
J: TRBJ1-1; V: TRBV5-4; CDR3: CASSLFGYNTEAFF
J: TRBJ1-3; V: TRBV28; CDR3: CASRVGGASGNTIYF
J: TRBJ2-3; V: TRBV6-1; CDR3: CASSELGTSTDTQYF
J: TRBJ1-6; V: TRBV25-1; CDR3: CASSELGQGSSYNSPLHF
J: TRBJ1-3; V: TRBV29-1; CDR3: CSVVSSGNTIYF
J: TRBJ2-3; V: TRBV27; CDR3: CASSSSGRRTDTQYF
J: TRBJ2-7; V: TRBV7-2; CDR3: CASSLVGGTSYEQYF
J: TRBJ1-4; V: TRBV7-9; CDR3: CASSLGGQGSEKLFF
J: TRBJ2-7; V: TRBV29-1; CDR3: CSVLRLTGGIVYEQYF
J: TRBJ1-2; V: TRBV24-1; CDR3: CATSVGLYGYTF
J: TRBJ1-5; V: TRBV19; CDR3: CASSISDRGDSQPQHF
J: TRBJ2-2; V: TRBV6-1; CDR3: CASSEPSFATGVGGELFF
J: TRBJ1-2; V: TRBV28; CDR3: CASSLGWRGGGINYGYTF
J: TRBJ1-4; V: TRBV28; CDR3: CASSLTGILNEKLFF
J: TRBJ2-3; V: TRBV5-1; CDR3: CASSLGPGTDTQYF
J: TRBJ1-2; V: TRBV28; CDR3: CASSLFHQGQGYGYTF
J: TRBJ2-1; V: TRBV19; CDR3: CASSIRQGKQFF
J: TRBJ1-2; V: TRBV29-1; CDR3: CSVEGGAGDYGYTF
J: TRBJ1-5; V: TRBV6-5; CDR3: CASSRDRAQPQHF
J: TRBJ2-7; V: TRBV7-9; CDR3: CASSPRQSYEQYF
J: TRBJ1-4; V: TRBV5-4; CDR3: CASSLDRGLNEKLFF
J: TRBJ1-3; V: TRBV7-9; CDR3: CASSPPQLTASGNTIYF
J: TRBJ2-5; V: TRBV28; CDR3: CASRGNPSNQETQYF
J: TRBJ1-1; V: TRBV13; CDR3: CASSLGAPSRGDGTEAFF
J: TRBJ1-2; V: TRBV5-6; CDR3: CASSKYPGTAGYTF
J: TRBJ1-5; V: TRBV28; CDR3: CASSLIQGSWNQPQHF